This T cell receptor beta chain appears in the sequencing data of a study of cytomegalovirus exposure and HLA in healthy donors. Germline trimming cut 4 bases from V and 5 bases from J; bases unmatched to any gene: 7. In germline, CDR1 is SGHTA, CDR2 FQGTGA. The CDR3 totals 15 residues. As regards this clone: Its antigen remains unidentified.

Points from the study as a whole: As was reported, the classifier diagnosed cytomegalovirus status with high specificity and sensitivity. Despite most TCR sequences being rare, some public TCRs occurred in many donors. There were a few CMV-associated chains whose specificity for CMV antigens was confirmed in vitro. Associated with cytomegalovirus, according to the listing, were approximately 160 TCR beta chains.

Sequenced by immunoSEQ multiplex PCR; TCRdb stores in-frame clones only, minus some. The sample lists 250,000 or so clones, approximately 90% seen once, with less than 3% in the top ten. The receptor's source is a man aged 18 to 30 in good health and CMV-seronegative. The specimen sequenced was PBMCs. The rearrangement joins TRBV7-3 to TRBJ2-2; 7 nucleotides match TRBD2. This CDR3 reads CASSSAWRGTGELFF. The CDR3 DNA sequence: TGTGCCAGCAGCTCGGCATGGCGGGGGACCGGGGAGCTGTTTTTT.